This TCR beta chain originates from a study of cytomegalovirus exposure and HLA in healthy donors. Whole-study findings and limits: In an earlier analysis, most TCR beta V segments were productive about 87% or about 30% of the time.

It was with 60 Vbeta and 13 Jbeta primers that the PCR ran. Repertoires were generated with immunoSEQ multiplex PCR, while TCRdb's copy carries only in-frame clones and drops some. The sample lists about 110,000 clones, around two thirds seen once, with around 2.5% in the top ten. This clone was counted a single time. Its antigen is undetermined. Per the germline V gene, CDR1 is SGHAT and CDR2 is FQNNGV. The V and J ends lost 2 bases and 0 bases, in that order; junction bases with no gene match: 10. The CDR3 spans 18 residues. The source is a man over 45 in good health and CMV-seropositive. The chain joins TRBV11-2 to TRBJ2-1; TRBD2 aligns across 7 bases. Sequencing was carried out using PBMCs. CDR3 coding DNA: TGTGCCAGCAGCTTAACGGGGGGTGGGGGGGGCTCCTACAATGAGCAGTTCTTC. This codes for CASSLTGGGGGSYNEQFF. Full variable domain (missing parts from reference TRBV11-2 and TRBJ2-1): EAGVAQSPRYKIIEKRQSVAFWCNPISGHATLYWYQQILGQGPKLLIQFQNNGVVDDSQLPKDRFSAERLKGVDSTLKIQPAKLEDSAVYLCASSLTGGGGGSYNEQFFGPGTRLTVL.